These 26 T cell receptor beta chains were all obtained from the same sample, sequenced in a study of shared clonotypes between healthy human individuals (dated by TCRdb to the early 2020s). Library preparation was by the immunoSEQ multiplex PCR assay. TCRdb carries this immuneACCESS record with in-frame sequences only. Its versions omit some clonotypes, under half of them owing to an unresolved V gene in the studies checked, with the rest unexplained. This sample comprises about 1.1 million clones, about 80% of them detected only once. The ten largest clones add up to about 0.89% of the sample. The specimen sequenced was memory CD4+ T cells from PBMCs. The sample's cell subset or site label, decoded: CD45RA-negative fraction. The receptors were gathered from a man between 18 and 29 years old in good health. Some clones in this sample may be carry-over from other donors' samples.

This chain links TRBV7-3 with TRBJ2-4; D uncertain. Germline V gene sequence: CDR1 SGHTA, CDR2 FQGTGA. This CDR3 has 13 residues. V was clipped by 5 bases and J by 3 bases, with 8 bases between them. CDR3 nucleotide sequence: TGTGCCAGCAGCCCGTCCGGCAAAAACATTCAGTACTTC. It yields the protein CASSPSGKNIQYF.

This clone occurred a few times. The CDR3 DNA sequence: TGCAGCGTTGCCCAGGGCGGGCTCTACAATGAGCAGTTCTTC. Protein: CSVAQGGLYNEQFF. J is TRBJ2-1 and V is TRBV29-1; possibly TRBD1 or TRBD2 for D (5 bases each). Trimming cost V 4 bases and J 3 bases, with 13 bases left between them. CDR1 is SQVTM, CDR2 ANQGSEA, per germline. This CDR3 has 14 residues.

This clone was picked up one time. The CDR3 spells CASSPQVQETQYF. CDR3 DNA: TGTGCCAGCAGTCCCCAGGTCCAAGAGACCCAGTACTTC. This chain joins TRBV6-5 and TRBJ2-5, with no clear D. The germline V gene has CDR1 MNHEY and CDR2 SVGAGI. CDR3 length: 13 amino acids. Trimming pared 5 bases from V and 1 base from J, leaving 8 bases between.

The J gene is TRBJ2-7, the V gene TRBV6-6; unclear D gene. V was clipped by 4 bases and J by 6 bases, with 10 bases between them. Germline CDR1 MNHNY, CDR2 SVGAGI (reference sequence). This CDR3 has 12 residues. The CDR3 DNA reads TGTGCCAGCAGTTCCCTTGCTGTCGAGCAGTACTTC. Amino acid sequence: CASSSLAVEQYF.

The J gene is TRBJ1-1, the V gene TRBV29-1; 11 positions match TRBD1. In germline, CDR1 is SQVTM, CDR2 ANQGSEA. J was trimmed by 10 bases and V by 2 bases; bases with no gene match: 6. The CDR3 runs to 13 residues. The CDR3 protein is CSVETSGTGGAFF. Written as DNA, the CDR3 is TGCAGCGTTGAAACTTCCGGGACAGGGGGAGCTTTCTTT.

This chain joins TRBV10-3 and TRBJ2-5; a possible D gene is TRBD2 (7 bases). CDR3 size: 15 residues. Germline lookup yields CDR1 ENHRY and CDR2 SYGVKD. Trimming stripped 10 bases from V and 5 bases from J, with 23 bases between. The CDR3 DNA reads TGTGCCAGCTCAGTAGGGGGGGCTCAGGGGGAGACCCAGTACTTC. This gives the protein CASSVGGAQGETQYF.

This clone was found a few times. The V gene is TRBV7-2, the J gene TRBJ1-3, with 9 bases that match TRBD1. Germline CDR1 reads SGHTA; CDR2 reads FQGNSA. The V gene end was trimmed by 6 bases and the J gene end by 0 bases; junction bases not matched to a gene: 6. This CDR3 comprises 16 residues. CDR3 bases: TGTGCCAGCAGACCGACAGGGGGTAGCTCTGGAAACACCATATATTTT. Its protein product is CASRPTGGSSGNTIYF.

The chain uses TRBV7-7 and TRBJ2-1, with no clear D. The CDR3 runs to 12 residues. V was shortened by 2 bases and J by 7 bases, with 6 bases between the two germline ends. Germline assignment: CDR1 SSHAT and CDR2 FNYEAQ (reference sequence). CDR3 loop: CASSLLLNEQFF. CDR3 DNA sequence: TGTGCCAGCAGCTTATTATTGAATGAGCAGTTCTTC.

This clone was found a few times. The sample carries other DNA sequences with the same CDR3. The chain is built from TRBV9 and TRBJ1-5, with 10 bases matching TRBD1. The length of the CDR3 is 17 residues. Germline V gives CDR1 SGDLS, CDR2 YYNGEE. The V and J ends lost 3 bases and 0 bases, in that order; junction bases with no gene match: 6. CDR3 sequence reads: CASSAGTGDYSNQPQHF. CDR3 nucleotide sequence: TGTGCCAGCAGCGCCGGGACAGGGGACTATAGCAATCAGCCCCAGCATTTT.

The chain has TRBV6-6 and TRBJ2-3; 7 bases line up with TRBD2. This CDR3 region has 14 residues. Trimming took 5 bases from V and 1 from J; bases not matched to a gene: 3. Per germline, CDR1 MNHNY and CDR2 SVGAGI (reference sequence). The CDR3 DNA reads as TGTGCCAGCAGTCTAGCGGTACGCACAGATACGCAGTATTTT. Encoded protein: CASSLAVRTDTQYF.

This clone was found once. This sequence joins TRBV28 and TRBJ2-7; D not certain. Deletions cut 2 bases from V and 3 bases from J, with 14 bases between. Germline CDR1 and CDR2: MDHEN and SYDVKM. The CDR3 covers 15 residues. For the CDR3, the DNA is TGTGCCAGCAGTTTACGGGCAGGAGATCTCTACGAGCAGTACTTC. Translating it yields CASSLRAGDLYEQYF.

With respect to this clone: This could be a read error, since a much larger clone is one nucleotide away. This sample includes further DNA sequences coding for the same CDR3. V and J are TRBV20-1 and TRBJ2-5, with D unresolved. From germline, CDR1 is DFQATT and CDR2 SNEGSKA (reference sequence). Trimming took off 3 bases at V and 5 bases at J, with 4 bases between the two ends. The CDR3 sequence is 10 residues long. CDR3 coding DNA: TGCAGTGCTAGTCTCGAGACCCAGTACTTC. Its translation: CSASLETQYF.

This sequence joins TRBV18 and TRBJ2-7, with 8 bases fitting TRBD1. Unmatched junction bases numbered 7, after V lost 3 bases and J lost 3 bases. There are 15 residues in the CDR3. Germline loops: CDR1 KGHSH, CDR2 LQKENI. The CDR3 DNA follows: TGTGCCAGCTCACCCTCAGGAGACAGGGGCTACGAGCAGTACTTC. Amino acid sequence: CASSPSGDRGYEQYF.

Points on this clone: The same CDR3 also results from other DNA sequences found in this sample. This chain joins TRBV5-1 and TRBJ1-1; D not resolved. Between the trimmed V and J ends, which lost 4 bases and 2 bases, there was a span of 9 bases. The germline V gene has CDR1 SGHRS and CDR2 YFSETQ. The CDR3 has 13 amino acids. DNA for the CDR3: TGCGCCAGCAGCCAAACAACAAACACTGAAGCTTTCTTT. This codes for CASSQTTNTEAFF. The full variable domain, with the rest looked up from reference TRBV5-1 and TRBJ1-1, is KAGVTQTPRYLIKTRGQQVTLSCSPISGHRSVSWYQQTPGQGLQFLFEYFSETQRNKGNFPGRFSGRQFSNSRSEMNVSTLELGDSALYLCASSQTTNTEAFFGQGTRLTVV.

The table lists this clone with a count of one. Other DNA sequences in this specimen translate into the identical CDR3. The gene calls are TRBV28 and TRBJ1-4, with TRBD1 as a possible D gene (5 bases). Germline CDR1 MDHEN, CDR2 SYDVKM. The CDR3 spans 14 residues. Trimming shortened V by 5 bases and J by 1 base, and 8 bases separated the two germline ends. The chain's CDR3 is CASSPGGTNEKLFF. CDR3 bases: TGTGCCAGCAGTCCGGGGGGAACTAATGAAAAACTGTTTTTT.

The chain joins TRBV30 to TRBJ1-1; a possible D gene is TRBD1 (6 bases). This CDR3 is built from 13 residues. Deletions cut 5 bases from V and 1 base from J, with 11 bases between. Germline V CDR1 and CDR2: GTSNPN, SVGIG (reference sequence). CDR3 loop: CAWGGQSNTEAFF. In DNA form, the CDR3 reads TGTGCCTGGGGCGGACAGTCGAACACTGAAGCTTTCTTT.

V and J are TRBV7-3 and TRBJ2-2; 9 nucleotides align to TRBD1. The J segment lost 6 bases and the V segment lost 1 base, leaving 6 bases of the junction unmatched. The CDR3 runs 16 residues. Germline CDR1 reads SGHTA; CDR2 reads FQGTGA. The DNA for the CDR3 is TGTGCCAGCAGCTTAAATACAGGGGGCGCGTCCGGGGAGCTGTTTTTT. Its translation: CASSLNTGGASGELFF.

Concerning this clone: An end of the junction does not agree with germline; a read error may underlie this. The genes are TRBV2 and TRBJ1-1, with D unresolved. This CDR3 region has 14 residues. Germline V gene data show CDR1 as SNHLY and CDR2 as FYNNEI. The CDR3 coding sequence is TGTGCCAGCGCGACGGGCTTGGGGAACTCTGAAGCTTTCTTT. It translates to CASATGLGNSEAFF.

This clone was recorded many times. CDR3: CASSSLGDPYF. The DNA for the CDR3 is TGTGCCAGCAGCTCCCTAGGAGATCCGTACTTC. The chain recombines TRBV5-6 with TRBJ2-4; no clear D. V was pared by 3 bases and J by 15 bases, with 13 bases between. The CDR3 runs to 11 residues. Germline V gene sequence: CDR1 SGHDT, CDR2 YYEEEE.

The chain recombines TRBV2 with TRBJ2-6; the D gene is possibly TRBD1 (6 bases). Germline V gives CDR1 SNHLY, CDR2 FYNNEI. CDR3 size: 16 residues. Trimming stripped 3 bases from V and 4 bases from J, with 13 bases between. The CDR3 region has the DNA TGTGCCAGCAGTGAGGACAGCGGCCTCGGGGCCAACGTCCTGACTTTC. Protein sequence: CASSEDSGLGANVLTF.

This clone was seen only a few times. This chain connects TRBV18 to TRBJ1-4; no reliable D call. CDR3 length equals 13 residues. V dropped 6 bases and J dropped 3 bases, with 8 bases sitting between them. Germline V gene sequence: CDR1 KGHSH, CDR2 LQKENI. CDR3 nucleotide sequence: TGTGCCAGCTCCCTCTACTCTAATGAAAAACTGTTTTTT. This translates into CASSLYSNEKLFF.

The rearrangement uses TRBV5-1 and TRBJ2-2; no reliable D call. Germline V gene sequence: CDR1 SGHRS, CDR2 YFSETQ. V was pared by 0 bases and J by 6 bases, with 9 bases between. CDR3 length: 14 residues. Written as DNA, the CDR3 is TGCGCCAGCAGCTTGGTTCCAGGTCCCGGGGAGCTGTTTTTT. Translated: CASSLVPGPGELFF.

The J gene is TRBJ1-2, the V gene TRBV4-1; 7 bases agree with TRBD1. With V trimmed by 1 base and J by 5 bases, 7 bases remained unmatched. This CDR3 region has 15 residues. The germline gives CDR1 MGHRA, CDR2 YSYEKL. CDR3 amino acids: CASSQGRDSLYGYTF. The CDR3 region has the DNA TGCGCCAGCAGCCAAGGCCGGGACAGCTTATATGGCTACACCTTC.

With respect to this clone: A read error may explain this, as a much larger clone is one base away. The chain combines TRBV28 with TRBJ1-2, with 7 bases aligning to TRBD1. This CDR3 contains 13 residues. Germline assignment: CDR1 MDHEN and CDR2 SYDVKM. With V trimmed by 6 bases and J by 3 bases, 4 bases remained unmatched. The CDR3 nucleotides read TGTGCCAGCAGCCCGGGACAGTACTATGGCTACACCTTC. Amino acid sequence: CASSPGQYYGYTF.

The chain carries TRBV28 and TRBJ1-5; D uncertain. The germline V gene encodes CDR1 MDHEN and CDR2 SYDVKM. The CDR3 is 15 residues long. The V gene lost 6 bases and the J gene lost 7 bases, with 19 bases spanning the gap. The CDR3 coding sequence is TGTGCCAGCAGGACCCCGGGCGCCGGCGGGCAGCCCCAGCATTTT. It yields the protein CASRTPGAGGQPQHF.

This rearrangement joins TRBV28 to TRBJ2-2, with 12 bases fitting TRBD2. Germline V lookup: CDR1 MDHEN, CDR2 SYDVKM. The CDR3 length is 16 residues. Trimming at V came to 3 bases and at J to 3 bases, leaving 2 bases not matched to a gene. The CDR3 here is CASSFLAGGHTGELFF. CDR3 bases: TGTGCCAGCAGTTTTCTAGCGGGAGGGCACACCGGGGAGCTGTTTTTT.